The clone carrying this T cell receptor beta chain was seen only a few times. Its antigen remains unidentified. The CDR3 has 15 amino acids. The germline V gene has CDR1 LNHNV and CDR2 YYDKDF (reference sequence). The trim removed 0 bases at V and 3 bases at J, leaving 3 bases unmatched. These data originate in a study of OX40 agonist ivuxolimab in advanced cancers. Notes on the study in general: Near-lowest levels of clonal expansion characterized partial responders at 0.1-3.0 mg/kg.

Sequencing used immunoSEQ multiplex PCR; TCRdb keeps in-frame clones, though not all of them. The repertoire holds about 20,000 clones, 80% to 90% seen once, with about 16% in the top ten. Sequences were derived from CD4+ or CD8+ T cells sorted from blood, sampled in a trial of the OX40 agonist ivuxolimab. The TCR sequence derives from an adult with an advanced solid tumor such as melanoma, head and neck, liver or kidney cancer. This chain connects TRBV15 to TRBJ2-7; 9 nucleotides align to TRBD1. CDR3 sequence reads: CATSRDGGQGYEQYF. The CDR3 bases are TGTGCCACCAGCAGAGATGGGGGACAGGGCTACGAGCAGTACTTC.